The 9 T cell receptor beta chains given below trace back to one sample, sequenced in a study of Ad26.COV2.S vaccination and SARS-CoV-2 variants. Clones were sequenced by immunoSEQ multiplex PCR, and TCRdb holds only the in-frame ones, with some missing. Here the sample spans under 600,000 clones, nearly 90% being singletons. Treatment here: some 20 received Ad26.COV2.S at low or high dose, single or two shots; 5 received placebo; per-sample allocation not given. Collection of the samples took place on day 63 after the first injection of vaccine or placebo. The source material was peripheral blood, sampled in a trial of Ad26.COV2.S vaccine versus placebo. These receptors all come from a person between 18 and 60 years old who received the Ad26.COV2.S COVID-19 vaccine or a placebo.

The chain combines TRBV7-6 with TRBJ1-3; tentatively, D is TRBD1 (6 bases). Germline CDR1 and CDR2: SGHVS and FNYEAQ. Trimming removed 5 bases at V and 2 bases at J, with 10 bases between. CDR3 length equals 14 residues. CDR3 sequence: CASSRGQPGNTIYF. The CDR3 bases are TGTGCCAGCAGCCGGGGACAACCTGGAAACACCATATATTTT.

The chain has TRBV7-8 and TRBJ2-3, with D possibly matching TRBD2 (5 bases). Germline CDR1 reads SGHVS; CDR2 reads FQNEAQ. V was pared by 1 base and J by 0 bases, with 14 bases between. This CDR3 is built from 17 residues. CDR3 sequence (DNA): TGTGCCAGCAGCTTAGGAGGTCGCGGGCCTAGCACAGATACGCAGTATTTT. Residues: CASSLGGRGPSTDTQYF.

The chain is built from TRBV6-5 and TRBJ2-1; D not certain. Trimming took off 1 base at V and 0 bases at J, with 7 bases between the two ends. The CDR3 consists of 15 residues. Germline V gene data show CDR1 as MNHEY and CDR2 as SVGAGI. The CDR3 here is CASSYLVSSYNEQFF. The DNA of the CDR3 is TGTGCCAGCAGTTACTTGGTGAGCTCCTACAATGAGCAGTTCTTC.

This clone was seen a few times. This chain links TRBV19 with TRBJ1-2, with TRBD1 identical over 9 bases. Germline trimming cut 1 base from V and 6 bases from J; bases unmatched to any gene: 6. Germline V gene lookup returns CDR1 LNHDA and CDR2 SQIVND (reference sequence). CDR3 length equals 15 residues. The CDR3 region is CASSIVGTGLDGYTF. The CDR3 DNA reads TGTGCCAGTAGTATAGTCGGGACAGGGTTAGATGGCTACACCTTC. The full variable domain, completed using reference TRBV19 and TRBJ1-2, is DGGITQSPKYLFRKEGQNVTLSCEQNLNHDAMYWYRQDPGQGLRLIYYSQIVNDFQKGDIAEGYSVSREKKESFPLTVTSAQKNPTAFYLCASSIVGTGLDGYTFGSGTRLTVV.

The chain links TRBV2 to TRBJ2-1; possible D gene TRBD2, 5 bases. The CDR3 length is 14 residues. Trimming pared 4 bases from V and 1 base from J, leaving 8 bases between. The germline V gene encodes CDR1 SNHLY and CDR2 FYNNEI. The DNA for the CDR3 is TGTGCCAGCAGTGCGCGGGTGTCCTACAATGAGCAGTTCTTC. Amino acids: CASSARVSYNEQFF.

The V call is TRBV21-1, the J call TRBJ1-6; the table's D gene call, TRBD1, was not cross checked with the DNA. TRBV21-1 has pseudogene status. This CDR3 has 16 amino acids. CDR3 DNA: TGTGCCAGCAGCAAAAGACAGGACAGAGGTAATTCACCCCTCCACTTT. This codes for CASSKRQDRGNSPLHF.

Details on this clone: The same CDR3 can be traced to other DNA sequences in this sample. The chain couples TRBV2 to TRBJ1-3; perhaps TRBD1 as D (6 bases). Germline CDR1 and CDR2: SNHLY and FYNNEI. Deletions cut 6 bases from V and 2 bases from J, with 11 bases between. The CDR3 sequence is 14 residues long. The CDR3 bases are TGTGCCAGCAGCGAACAGGGCGCTGGAAACACCATATATTTT. Its protein is CASSEQGAGNTIYF. Combining the CDR3 with reference TRBV2 and TRBJ1-3 gives the whole variable domain EPEVTQTPSHQVTQMGQEVILRCVPISNHLYFYWYRQILGQKVEFLVSFYNNEISEKSEIFDDQFSVERPDGSNFTLKIRSTKLEDSAMYFCASSEQGAGNTIYFGEGSWLTVV.

The chain has TRBV6-1 and TRBJ2-5; 12 bases fit TRBD1. CDR1 is MNHNS and CDR2 is SASEGT in the germline V gene. The CDR3 spans 15 residues. With V trimmed by 3 bases and J by 4 bases, 3 bases remained unmatched. The CDR3 is CASSEGQGAGETQYF. The CDR3 DNA is TGTGCCAGCAGTGAGGGACAGGGGGCGGGAGAGACCCAGTACTTC.

A note on this clone: Its ends do not fully match the called genes, so a read error is possible. The chain links TRBV7-2 to TRBJ2-1; TRBD1 aligns across 11 bases. The germline CDR1 and CDR2 sequences are SGHTA and FQGNSA. The CDR3 has 15 residues. The CDR3 DNA sequence: TGTGCCAGCAGCTTAGTTTTTAGGACAGGGGGCGAGCGGTTCTTC. This encodes CASSLVFRTGGERFF.